This T cell receptor (beta chain) is from a study of blood T cell repertoires in COVID-19. About the research overall: Researchers got acute and convalescent COVID-19 samples from the United States, Italy and Spain. PBMCs, B-cell-depleted T cells, or T cells provided the cDNA or gDNA that made up the material.

Sequencing used immunoSEQ multiplex PCR; TCRdb keeps in-frame clones, though not all of them. The table has roughly 320,000 clones, 90% to 95% seen once. Those enrolled, adults aged roughly 18 to 90 years, came from some 23 US areas. Grouping used clinical history reported by participants in a survey and questionnaire. CDR1 and CDR2 from the germline V gene are SNHLY and FYNNEI. The V end was cut by 7 bases, the J end by 6 bases, with 22 bases between. The CDR3 runs to 15 residues. Sequencing used PBMCs or T cells enriched from blood (not recorded which). The receptor comes from a woman in her 30s who had been exposed to COVID-19. The rearrangement joins TRBV2 to TRBJ2-7; D perhaps matches TRBD2 (6 bases). CDR3 region: CASNVRSRVGGEQYF. CDR3 DNA sequence: TGTGCCAGCAATGTACGGTCTAGGGTGGGGGGCGAGCAGTACTTC.